This T cell receptor (beta chain) stems from a study of cytomegalovirus exposure and HLA in healthy donors. Across the whole study: Counted in an early data release were 85 million or so unique TCRs from HLA-typed donors.

Trimming pared 1 base from V and 5 bases from J, leaving 13 bases between. Germline CDR1 reads SGHRS; CDR2 reads YFSETQ. CDR3 length: 15 amino acids. Broader study findings: Listed as cytomegalovirus-associated were roughly 180 TCR beta chains.

PCR was performed using 60 Vbeta and 13 Jbeta primers. TCRdb's copy holds only in-frame clones and misses some; the assay was immunoSEQ multiplex PCR. The data contain 59,000 or so clones, about 77% of them singletons. Though nominally healthy at sampling, donors likely had unrecorded immune exposures. Comments on this clone: Its target is not known.

This sequence joins TRBV5-1 and TRBJ1-5, with a weak D call TRBD1 (5 bases). The sequence came from a man aged 30 to 45 in good health and CMV-seropositive. The sample was PBMCs. The CDR3 spells CASSLLAGGDQPQHF. As DNA, the CDR3 is TGCGCCAGCAGCTTGTTGGCGGGAGGGGATCAGCCCCAGCATTTT.